The 3 T cell receptor beta chains presented below share a single source sample, sequenced in a study of T-cell memory formation after mild COVID-19. Each CDR3 protein gets one entry after TCRdb re-called the 5' RACE reads with MiXCR. The sample contains under 200,000 distinct CDR3 sequences, around a tenth of which appear only once. The sequencing sample was made of PBMCs or a T cell subset sorted from them (not recorded which). These receptors were collected from a man aged 18 to 29 who had mild COVID-19 (a few samples of this study predate the infection). Cell type and time point are not known.

The chain couples TRBV4-1 to TRBJ1-5; D call uncertain. V was cut by 0 bases and J by 3 bases, with 12 bases left in between. The germline V gene encodes CDR1 MGHRA and CDR2 YSYEKL. The CDR3 covers 16 residues. This chain's CDR3 is CASSQELGRLNQPQHF. As DNA, the CDR3 is TGCGCCAGCAGCCAAGAGTTAGGGCGGCTCAATCAGCCCCAGCATTTT.

This clonotype has a handful of counts. This sequence joins TRBV5-1 and TRBJ2-3, with D tentatively TRBD1 (6 bases). This CDR3 is 13 amino acids long. The V and J ends lost 2 bases and 4 bases respectively, with 8 bases between them. CDR1 and CDR2 from the germline V gene are SGHRS and YFSETQ. For the CDR3, the DNA is TGCGCCAGCAGCTTTGAGGGGGCAGATACGCAGTATTTT. The encoded protein is CASSFEGADTQYF.

This clonotype was seen more than once but under ten times. This sequence joins TRBV11-2 and TRBJ2-3; the match to TRBD2 covers 10 bases. After removal of 0 bases from V and 4 bases from J, the junction contained 7 bases not matched to a gene. Germline V gene lookup returns CDR1 SGHAT and CDR2 FQNNGV. The CDR3 runs to 17 residues. CDR3 coding DNA: TGTGCCAGCAGCTTAGATCTGTGGAGCGGGGGGGCAGATACGCAGTATTTT. This codes for CASSLDLWSGGADTQYF.